These 11 T cell receptor beta chains came from one sample sequenced in a study of blood T cell repertoires in COVID-19. The repertoire was sequenced with immunoSEQ multiplex PCR; TCRdb's copy has only in-frame clones and lacks some. The data contain 250,000 to 300,000 clones, nearly 90% of them singletons. Sequencing used peripheral blood. These receptors were obtained from an older woman with COVID-19, enrolled during active disease.

The gene calls are TRBV14 and TRBJ1-2, with D perhaps matching TRBD1 (6 bases). V gave up 4 bases and J gave up 5 bases, with 11 bases separating them. The germline CDR1 and CDR2 sequences are SGHDN and FVKESK. The CDR3 has 13 amino acids. CDR3 protein: CASSRGQNYGYTF. The CDR3 DNA follows: TGTGCCAGCAGCCGCGGACAGAATTATGGCTACACCTTC.

V and J are TRBV12-5 and TRBJ1-1; maybe TRBD1 (5 bases). The CDR3 has 13 amino acids. Trimming shortened V by 6 bases and J by 3 bases, and 11 bases separated the two germline ends. Per the germline V gene, CDR1 is LGHNT and CDR2 is FRNRAP. Here the CDR3 DNA reads TGTGCTAGTGGCCTAGGGGAGGACACTGAAGCTTTCTTT. Amino acids: CASGLGEDTEAFF.

This chain uses TRBV30 with TRBJ1-6, with D perhaps matching TRBD1 (5 bases). CDR1 and CDR2 (germline): GTSNPN, SVGIG (reference sequence). CDR3 size: 14 residues. The V end lost 0 bases, the J end lost 9 bases, and 12 bases lay between the germline ends. This chain's CDR3 is CAWSVDTSGSPLHF. DNA of the CDR3: TGTGCCTGGAGTGTGGACACATCTGGTTCACCCCTCCACTTT.

The CDR3 here is CASSSGQISPYGYTF. CDR3 nucleotides: TGTGCCAGCAGCTCCGGACAGATTTCCCCCTATGGCTACACCTTC. V usage is TRBV5-8 and J usage is TRBJ1-2, with a weak D call TRBD1 (6 bases). CDR3 length: 15 residues. Germline values: CDR1 SGHTS, CDR2 YDEGEE. Trimming removed 3 bases at V and 4 bases at J, with 16 bases between.

V and J are TRBV3-1 (or the pseudogene TRBV3-2) and TRBJ2-1, with D perhaps TRBD1 (5 bases). The CDR3 runs 17 residues. The ends were cut back, 0 bases at V and 3 bases at J, with 15 bases in the middle. Germline assignment: CDR1 LGHDT and CDR2 YNNKEL (reference sequence). DNA of the CDR3: TGTGCCAGCAGCCAAGATCTGGGCAGGGCCGGCTACAATGAGCAGTTCTTC. This sequence encodes CASSQDLGRAGYNEQFF.

The chain uses TRBV7-2 and TRBJ2-5, with unresolved D. Germline assignment: CDR1 SGHTA and CDR2 FQGNSA. CDR3 length: 13 amino acids. Trimming shortened V by 5 bases and J by 2 bases, and 9 bases separated the two germline ends. The chain's CDR3 is CASSPTRQETQYF. The DNA for the CDR3 is TGTGCCAGCAGCCCAACCAGACAAGAGACCCAGTACTTC. Full variable domain (missing parts from reference TRBV7-2 and TRBJ2-5): GAGVSQSPSNKVTEKGKDVELRCDPISGHTALYWYRQSLGQGLEFLIYFQGNSAPDKSGLPSDRFSAERTGGSVSTLTIQRTQQEDSAVYLCASSPTRQETQYFGPGTRLLVL.

The chain is built from TRBV6-2 or TRBV6-3 and TRBJ1-2; the D is unclear. Trimming pared 0 bases from V and 2 bases from J, leaving 13 bases between. The germline V gene has CDR1 MNHEY and CDR2 SVGEGT. CDR3 length: 16 residues. CDR3 DNA: TGTGCCAGCAGTTACTCGACCTCTGGAGTAAACTATGGCTACACCTTC. It codes for CASSYSTSGVNYGYTF.

The gene calls are TRBV5-6 and TRBJ2-2; TRBD2 aligns across 14 bases. The junction had 6 bases not matched to a gene; V was cut back by 4 bases and J by 1 base. The germline V gene encodes CDR1 SGHDT and CDR2 YYEEEE. The CDR3 runs to 18 residues. This CDR3 is CASSPPGLAGVNTGELFF. CDR3 bases: TGTGCCAGCAGCCCACCGGGACTAGCGGGGGTGAACACCGGGGAGCTGTTTTTT. The full variable domain, with the rest looked up from reference TRBV5-6 and TRBJ2-2, is DAGVTQSPTHLIKTRGQQVTLRCSPKSGHDTVSWYQQALGQGPQFIFQYYEEEERQRGNFPDRFSGHQFPNYSSELNVNALLLGDSALYLCASSPPGLAGVNTGELFFGEGSRLTVL.

This chain uses TRBV4-2 with TRBJ1-2; D remains unclear. Trimming shortened V by 4 bases and J by 8 bases, and 14 bases separated the two germline ends. Germline-derived CDR1 and CDR2 are LGHNA and YNFKEQ. CDR3 length: 13 amino acids. In nucleotides, the CDR3 is TGTGCCAGCAGCCCCCCCTTTACCCAGGGCTACACCTTC. It specifies CASSPPFTQGYTF.

The chain joins TRBV29-1 to TRBJ2-1; 7 positions agree with TRBD1. The ends lost 0 bases at V and 15 bases at J; junction bases unmatched: 8. Germline assignment: CDR1 SQVTM and CDR2 ANQGSEA. The CDR3 covers 12 residues. Here the CDR3 reads CSVEDGRQGRFF. The CDR3 DNA reads as TGCAGCGTTGAAGATGGGAGACAGGGTCGGTTCTTC.

The J gene is TRBJ1-6, the V gene TRBV27; D call uncertain. The CDR3 has 17 amino acids. Germline CDR1 MNHEY, CDR2 SMNVEV (reference sequence). V dropped 0 bases and J dropped 8 bases, with 17 bases sitting between them. CDR3 sequence (DNA): TGTGCCAGCAGTTTATCCCTAACGGTTCGCCGAGATTCACCCCTCCACTTT. This translates into CASSLSLTVRRDSPLHF.